The source of this T cell receptor (beta chain) is a study of identical twins. General study points: Clonotypes of the beta chain that were abundant in cord blood carried fewer insertions (memory repertoires showed none). Cross-sectional statistical analysis was relied on for the conclusions, without the same donors being followed.

V dropped 6 bases and J dropped 6 bases, with 6 bases sitting between them. From germline, CDR1 is SQVTM and CDR2 ANQGSEA. The CDR3 length is 10 residues. Concerning this clonotype: The antigen is not known.

TCRdb recomputed calls from the 5' RACE reads with MiXCR, one row per CDR3 protein. The sample shows roughly 1.6 million distinct CDR3 sequences, about 31% of them seen only once. Sequenced sample: cord blood. This chain joins TRBV29-1 and TRBJ2-1; D gene ambiguous. The TCR comes from a newborn girl in good health. The CDR3 is CSVTANEQFF. The CDR3 region has the DNA TGCAGCGTAACGGCCAATGAGCAGTTCTTC.